Listed here are 24 T cell receptor beta chains from one sample, sequenced in a study of blood T cells in healthy people across ages. Using a J-beta primer mix together with a sample-barcoded 5' primer, a second PCR was run for roughly 6 to 12 cycles. TCRdb fed the 5' RACE reads into MiXCR, producing one record per CDR3 protein. The table shows roughly 680,000 distinct CDR3 sequences, with 52% occurring only once. Sequenced input: blood. These receptors were taken from a woman older than 75 in good health.

This clonotype showed up many times. The V gene is TRBV7-3, the J gene TRBJ2-3, with 8 bases aligning to TRBD2. CDR3 length equals 15 residues. Losses at the gene ends were 5 bases for V and 4 bases for J; bases not matched to a gene: 8. CDR1 SGHTA and CDR2 FQGTGA come from the germline V gene. The CDR3 DNA reads as TGTGCCAGCAGCCCGACTAGCGTGGGCTCAGATACGCAGTATTTT. This translates into CASSPTSVGSDTQYF.

In its sample, this clonotype was seen once. V is TRBV20-1 and J is TRBJ2-3, with a weak D call TRBD2 (6 bases). CDR1 DFQATT and CDR2 SNEGSKA come from the germline V gene (reference sequence). V lost 5 bases and J lost 4, with 19 bases in between. This CDR3 is built from 15 residues. CDR3 bases: TGCAGTGCTCCTCGGAAGGGAGCGGGCCCAGATACGCAGTATTTT. It translates to CSAPRKGAGPDTQYF.

The chain is built from TRBV25-1 and TRBJ2-3; D is perhaps TRBD1 (5 bases). Trimming removed 9 bases from V and 2 bases from J, with 18 bases in between. CDR3 length equals 15 residues. Per germline, CDR1 MGHDK and CDR2 SYGVNS. The CDR3 coding sequence is TGTGCCAGTGCTTCGCCGGACACCCACACAGATACGCAGTATTTT. It encodes CASASPDTHTDTQYF.

This clonotype appeared many times. The genes are TRBV15 and TRBJ2-3; the D gene could be TRBD1 or TRBD2 (5 bases each). V was trimmed by 5 bases and J by 4 bases, leaving 10 bases between them. Germline V lookup: CDR1 LNHNV, CDR2 YYDKDF (reference sequence). The CDR3 covers 13 residues. The CDR3 DNA reads TGTGCCACCAGCCCGAGGGGCTCAGATACGCAGTATTTT. This translates into CATSPRGSDTQYF.

Many counts were recorded for this clonotype. This chain links TRBV20-1 with TRBJ2-1, with 8 positions matching TRBD2. The ends lost 2 bases at V and 4 bases at J; junction bases unmatched: 7. Looked up from germline, CDR1 is DFQATT and CDR2 is SNEGSKA (reference sequence). The CDR3 spans 15 residues. The CDR3 DNA reads TGCAGTGCTAGACCTGGGACTAGAGGTTACAATGAGCAGTTCTTC. This sequence encodes CSARPGTRGYNEQFF.

The genes are TRBV20-1 and TRBJ1-6, with 9 bases fitting TRBD1. Trimming took 3 bases from V and 8 from J; bases not matched to a gene: 5. This CDR3 has 14 amino acids. Germline V lookup: CDR1 DFQATT, CDR2 SNEGSKA (reference sequence). The DNA for the CDR3 is TGCAGTGCTAGTCCGGGACAGGGATATTCACCCCTCCACTTT. Translating gives CSASPGQGYSPLHF.

For this clonotype: One end of the junction does not line up with germline, which may come from a read error. The V call is TRBV4-3, the J call TRBJ2-5; the D gene is possibly TRBD2 (7 bases). The V gene's germline CDR1 is LGHNA and CDR2 YSLEER. The CDR3 is made up of 17 amino acids. The CDR3 DNA follows: TGCGCCAGCAGCCAAGATGGGAGGGGGGGAATAGGAGAGGCCCAGTACTTC. Its translation is CASSQDGRGGIGEAQYF.

This clonotype was seen repeatedly, ten times or more. V gene TRBV10-3 combines with J gene TRBJ2-3, with 11 bases that match TRBD2. Unmatched junction bases numbered 11, after V lost 11 bases and J lost 7 bases. Germline assignment: CDR1 ENHRY and CDR2 SYGVKD. The CDR3 contains 14 residues. CDR3 sequence: CASSTSGAENTQYF. The CDR3 DNA sequence: TGTGCCTCTTCGACTAGCGGGGCGGAAAATACGCAGTATTTT.

V gene TRBV7-2 combines with J gene TRBJ2-1; D is possibly TRBD1 (6 bases). Trimming stripped 5 bases from V and 10 bases from J, with 15 bases between. Germline lookup yields CDR1 SGHTA and CDR2 FQGNSA. There are 13 residues in the CDR3. The CDR3: CASSQKPGQEQFF. The CDR3 coding sequence is TGTGCCAGCAGCCAAAAACCCGGACAGGAGCAGTTCTTC.

This chain links TRBV6-5 with TRBJ2-2; no clear D. V was cut by 0 bases and J by 0 bases, with 14 bases left in between. The CDR3 runs to 18 residues. Germline CDR1 and CDR2: MNHEY and SVGAGI. DNA of the CDR3: TGTGCCAGCAGTTACTCGATCCCGAGACAAGCGAACACCGGGGAGCTGTTTTTT. It encodes CASSYSIPRQANTGELFF.

The V gene is TRBV9, the J gene TRBJ2-1; TRBD2 matches 8 bases. The CDR3 length is 18 residues. Unmatched junction bases numbered 10, after V lost 2 bases and J lost 0 bases. Germline values: CDR1 SGDLS, CDR2 YYNGEE. This chain's CDR3 is CASSVQAGGTNSYNEQFF. The DNA for the CDR3 is TGTGCCAGCAGCGTTCAGGCGGGAGGCACTAACTCCTACAATGAGCAGTTCTTC.

The chain couples TRBV27 to TRBJ2-1; D is perhaps TRBD1 (6 bases). The V and J ends lost 5 bases and 9 bases respectively, with 23 bases between them. Germline CDR1 reads MNHEY; CDR2 reads SMNVEV (reference sequence). The CDR3 has 16 residues. The CDR3, as DNA: TGTGCCAGCAGTGCCTCCGGGACACGGATGAATCCTGAGCAGTTCTTC. Its translation is CASSASGTRMNPEQFF.

This clonotype was seen many times. V is TRBV3-1 and J is TRBJ2-7; the D gene is possibly TRBD2 (6 bases). The V gene lost 3 bases and the J gene lost 3 bases, with 24 bases spanning the gap. CDR1 and CDR2 from the germline V gene are LGHDT and YNNKEL (reference sequence). The CDR3 is 18 amino acids. The CDR3 spells CASSQRGTLGRNLYEQYF. CDR3 nucleotides: TGTGCCAGCAGCCAGAGGGGAACCCTAGGGAGGAATCTCTACGAGCAGTACTTC.

The rearrangement joins TRBV29-1 to TRBJ2-1; 10 positions match TRBD2. The CDR3 sequence is 14 residues long. In germline, CDR1 is SQVTM, CDR2 ANQGSEA. Unmatched junction bases numbered 8, after V lost 7 bases and J lost 5 bases. CDR3 residues: CSAELAGHNNEQFF. In DNA form, the CDR3 reads TGCAGCGCGGAACTAGCGGGACATAACAATGAGCAGTTCTTC.

At least ten counts were recorded for this clonotype. DNA of the CDR3: TGTGCCAGCAGTTCGAGGGCGACCAATGAAAAACTGTTTTTT. Translated, it gives CASSSRATNEKLFF. This sequence joins TRBV3-1 and TRBJ1-4; unclear D gene. Germline loops: CDR1 LGHDT, CDR2 YNNKEL (reference sequence). Trimming took off 6 bases at V and 5 bases at J, with 13 bases between the two ends. This CDR3 has 14 amino acids.

This clonotype showed up just a few times. The chain joins TRBV12-3 or TRBV12-4 to TRBJ2-5, with D unclear. This CDR3 contains 13 residues. V dropped 11 bases and J dropped 3 bases, with 16 bases sitting between them. The CDR3 sequence is CASLPVGKETQYF. Written as DNA, the CDR3 is TGTGCCTCCCTCCCGGTTGGGAAAGAGACCCAGTACTTC.

The V call is TRBV28, the J call TRBJ1-2; D gene ambiguous. In germline, CDR1 is MDHEN, CDR2 SYDVKM. Trimming cost V 4 bases and J 4 bases, with 10 bases left between them. The CDR3 length is 13 residues. The CDR3 bases are TGTGCCAGCAGTTGGCAACTGGCCTATGGCTACACCTTC. This codes for CASSWQLAYGYTF.

This clonotype was found many times. The rearrangement joins TRBV5-1 to TRBJ2-5, with 7 bases aligning to TRBD1. The CDR3 runs 15 residues. The V and J ends lost 0 bases and 5 bases, in that order; junction bases with no gene match: 7. The germline CDR1 and CDR2 sequences are SGHRS and YFSETQ. The CDR3: CASSLAGTAGETQYF. DNA for the CDR3: TGCGCCAGCAGCTTGGCCGGGACAGCCGGGGAGACCCAGTACTTC.

The rearrangement joins TRBV20-1 to TRBJ2-5; D not resolved. There are 12 residues in the CDR3. Germline V gene lookup returns CDR1 DFQATT and CDR2 SNEGSKA (reference sequence). V was shortened by 3 bases and J by 2 bases, with 7 bases between the two germline ends. CDR3 DNA sequence: TGCAGTGCTAGCGCCGGACAAGAGACCCAGTACTTC. The encoded protein is CSASAGQETQYF.

V and J are TRBV6-1 and TRBJ1-4; D remains unclear. Germline CDR1 and CDR2: MNHNS and SASEGT. V was trimmed by 2 bases and J by 8 bases, leaving 9 bases between them. The length of the CDR3 is 13 residues. As DNA, the CDR3 is TGTGCCAGCAGTGAAAATATAGACGAAAAACTGTTTTTT. Translated: CASSENIDEKLFF.

V is TRBV10-3 and J is TRBJ1-2; the D gene is possibly TRBD1 (5 bases). From germline, CDR1 is ENHRY and CDR2 SYGVKD. Deletions cut 3 bases from V and 4 bases from J, with 12 bases between. CDR3 length: 14 residues. CDR3 in DNA: TGTGCCATCAGTGATTCGACAGCACTCTATGGCTACACCTTC. Residues: CAISDSTALYGYTF.

The chain combines TRBV5-1 with TRBJ1-1; a possible D gene is TRBD1 (6 bases). Trimming took off 4 bases at V and 4 bases at J, with 8 bases between the two ends. Per germline, CDR1 SGHRS and CDR2 YFSETQ. The CDR3 covers 12 residues. CDR3 sequence: CASSMDSTEAFF. The CDR3 DNA reads as TGCGCCAGCAGCATGGACAGCACTGAAGCTTTCTTT.

The chain is built from TRBV7-9 and TRBJ2-5, with D possibly TRBD1 on 5 matching bases. Germline lookup yields CDR1 SEHNR and CDR2 FQNEAQ (reference sequence). Trimming removed 2 bases from V and 5 bases from J, with 15 bases in between. This CDR3 is built from 15 residues. The CDR3 DNA reads as TGTGCCAGCAGCTTATTAACAGGCCCCACGGAGACCCAGTACTTC. It yields the protein CASSLLTGPTETQYF.

This clonotype was counted ten times or more. The chain links TRBV6-6 to TRBJ1-1; 8 bases agree with TRBD1. Trimming at V came to 5 bases and at J to 6 bases, leaving 5 bases not matched to a gene. The V gene's germline CDR1 is MNHNY and CDR2 SVGAGI (reference sequence). There are 13 residues in the CDR3. CDR3 loop: CASSTPGGSEAFF. In DNA form, the CDR3 reads TGTGCCAGCAGTACCCCAGGGGGCTCTGAAGCTTTCTTT.